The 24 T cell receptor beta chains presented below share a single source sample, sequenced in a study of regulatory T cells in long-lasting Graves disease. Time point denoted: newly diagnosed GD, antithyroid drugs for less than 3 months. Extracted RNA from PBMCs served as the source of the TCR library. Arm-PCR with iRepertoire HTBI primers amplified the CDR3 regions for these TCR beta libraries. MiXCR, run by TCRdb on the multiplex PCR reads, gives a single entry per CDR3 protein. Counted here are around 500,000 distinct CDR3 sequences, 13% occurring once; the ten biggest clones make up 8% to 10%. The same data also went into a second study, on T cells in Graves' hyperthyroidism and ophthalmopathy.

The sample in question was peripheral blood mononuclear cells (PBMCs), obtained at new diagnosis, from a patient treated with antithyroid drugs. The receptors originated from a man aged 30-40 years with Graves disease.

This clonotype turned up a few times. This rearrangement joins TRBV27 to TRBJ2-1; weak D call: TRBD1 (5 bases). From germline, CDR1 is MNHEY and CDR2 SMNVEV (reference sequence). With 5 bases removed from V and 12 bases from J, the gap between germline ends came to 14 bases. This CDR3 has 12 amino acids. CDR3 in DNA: TGTGCCAGCAGTGCGCCAGGGTCAGGGCAGTTCTTC. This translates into CASSAPGSGQFF.

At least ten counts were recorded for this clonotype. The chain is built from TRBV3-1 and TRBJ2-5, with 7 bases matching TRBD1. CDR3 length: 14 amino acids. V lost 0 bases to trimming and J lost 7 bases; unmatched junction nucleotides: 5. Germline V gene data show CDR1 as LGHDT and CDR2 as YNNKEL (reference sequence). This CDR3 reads CASSQERTGWTQYF. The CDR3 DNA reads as TGTGCCAGCAGCCAAGAAAGGACAGGCTGGACCCAGTACTTC.

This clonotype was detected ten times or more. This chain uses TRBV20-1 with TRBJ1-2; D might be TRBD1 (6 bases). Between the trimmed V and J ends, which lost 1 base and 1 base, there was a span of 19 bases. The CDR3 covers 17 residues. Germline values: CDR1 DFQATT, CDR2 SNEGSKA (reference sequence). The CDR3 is CSARVSRGKGHNYGYTF. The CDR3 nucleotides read TGCAGTGCTAGAGTTTCCAGGGGCAAGGGGCATAACTATGGCTACACCTTC.

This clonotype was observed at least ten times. This chain's CDR3 is CASSEMGLAPETQYF. The CDR3 DNA follows: TGTGCCAGCAGTGAGATGGGGCTAGCCCCAGAGACCCAGTACTTC. The chain has TRBV2 and TRBJ2-5; tentatively, D is TRBD1 or TRBD2 (5 bases each). The CDR3 sequence is 15 residues long. Germline V gene lookup returns CDR1 SNHLY and CDR2 FYNNEI. Trimming cost V 3 bases and J 4 bases, with 15 bases left between them.

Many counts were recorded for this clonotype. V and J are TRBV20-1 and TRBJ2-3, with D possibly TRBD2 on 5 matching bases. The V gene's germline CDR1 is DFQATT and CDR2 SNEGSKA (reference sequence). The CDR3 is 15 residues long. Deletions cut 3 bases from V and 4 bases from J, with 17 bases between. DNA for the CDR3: TGCAGTGCTAGCATGCCCGACGGGATCTCAGATACGCAGTATTTT. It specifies CSASMPDGISDTQYF.

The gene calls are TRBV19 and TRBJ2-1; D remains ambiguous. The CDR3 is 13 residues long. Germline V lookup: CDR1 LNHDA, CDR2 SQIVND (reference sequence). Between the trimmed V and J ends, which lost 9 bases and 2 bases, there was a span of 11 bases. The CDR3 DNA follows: TGTGCCAGCCAACGCGGAGCCTACAATGAGCAGTTCTTC. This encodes CASQRGAYNEQFF.

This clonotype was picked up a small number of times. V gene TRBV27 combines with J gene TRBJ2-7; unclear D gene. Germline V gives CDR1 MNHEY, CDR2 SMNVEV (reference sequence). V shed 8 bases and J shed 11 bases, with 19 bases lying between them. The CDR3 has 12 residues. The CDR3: CASGSGKTREYF. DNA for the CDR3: TGTGCCAGCGGCTCAGGCAAAACTCGGGAGTACTTC.

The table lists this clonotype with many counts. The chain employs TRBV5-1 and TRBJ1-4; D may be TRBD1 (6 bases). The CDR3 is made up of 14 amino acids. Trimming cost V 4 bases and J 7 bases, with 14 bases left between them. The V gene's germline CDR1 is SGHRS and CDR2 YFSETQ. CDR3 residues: CASSPRGRREKLFF. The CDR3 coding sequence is TGCGCCAGCAGCCCCCGGGGGCGGCGTGAAAAACTGTTTTTT.

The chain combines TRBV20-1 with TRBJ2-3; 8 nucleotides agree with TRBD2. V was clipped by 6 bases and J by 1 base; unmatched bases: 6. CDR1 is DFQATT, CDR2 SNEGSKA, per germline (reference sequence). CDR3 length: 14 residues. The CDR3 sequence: CSAGASGRTDTQYF. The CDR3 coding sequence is TGCAGTGCCGGGGCTAGCGGGCGCACAGATACGCAGTATTTT.

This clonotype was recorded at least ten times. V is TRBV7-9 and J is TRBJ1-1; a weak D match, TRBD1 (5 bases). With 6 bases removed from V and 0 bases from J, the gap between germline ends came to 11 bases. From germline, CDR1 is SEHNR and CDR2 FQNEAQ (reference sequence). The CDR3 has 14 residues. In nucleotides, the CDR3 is TGTGCCAGCAGGGCCGGGACGGTGAACACTGAAGCTTTCTTT. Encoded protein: CASRAGTVNTEAFF.

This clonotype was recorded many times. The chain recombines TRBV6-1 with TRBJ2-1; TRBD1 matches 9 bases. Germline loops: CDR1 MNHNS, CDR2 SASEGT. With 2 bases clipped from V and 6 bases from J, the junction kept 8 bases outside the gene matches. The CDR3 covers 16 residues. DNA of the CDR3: TGTGCCAGCAGTGAACTGGGGACAGGGAGCCTCAATGAGCAGTTCTTC. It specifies CASSELGTGSLNEQFF.

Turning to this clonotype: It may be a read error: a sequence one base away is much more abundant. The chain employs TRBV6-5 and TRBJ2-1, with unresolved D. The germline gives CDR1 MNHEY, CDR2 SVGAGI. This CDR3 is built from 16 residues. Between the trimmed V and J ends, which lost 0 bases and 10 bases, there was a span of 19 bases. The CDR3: CASSYSIFPSSYEQFF. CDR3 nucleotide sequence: TGTGCCAGCAGTTACTCTATTTTTCCCTCCTCCTACGAGCAGTTCTTC.

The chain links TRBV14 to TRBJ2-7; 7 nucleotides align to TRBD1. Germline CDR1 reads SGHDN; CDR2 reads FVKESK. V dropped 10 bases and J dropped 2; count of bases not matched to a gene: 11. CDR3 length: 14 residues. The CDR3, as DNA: TGTGCCACCTCAGGTTCGGGACAGACCTACGAGCAGTACTTC. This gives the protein CATSGSGQTYEQYF.

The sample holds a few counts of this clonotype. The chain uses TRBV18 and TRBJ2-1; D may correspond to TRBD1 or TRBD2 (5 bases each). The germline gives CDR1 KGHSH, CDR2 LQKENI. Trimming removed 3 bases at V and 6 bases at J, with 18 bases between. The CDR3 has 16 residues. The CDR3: CASSPPHTGAFNEQFF. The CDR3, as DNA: TGTGCCAGCTCACCTCCTCATACCGGGGCCTTCAATGAGCAGTTCTTC.

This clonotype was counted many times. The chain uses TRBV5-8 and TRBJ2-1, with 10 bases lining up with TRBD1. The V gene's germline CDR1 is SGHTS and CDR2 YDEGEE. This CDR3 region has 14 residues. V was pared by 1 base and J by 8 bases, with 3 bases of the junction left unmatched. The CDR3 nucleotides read TGTGCCAGCAGCTTGCGACAGGGGGCATATGAGCAGTTCTTC. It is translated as CASSLRQGAYEQFF.

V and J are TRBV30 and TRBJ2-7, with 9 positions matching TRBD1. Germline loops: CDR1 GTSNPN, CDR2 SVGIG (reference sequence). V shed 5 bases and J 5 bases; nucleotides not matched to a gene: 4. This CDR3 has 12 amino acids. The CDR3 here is CAWGTGINEQYF. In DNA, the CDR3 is TGTGCCTGGGGGACAGGGATCAACGAGCAGTACTTC. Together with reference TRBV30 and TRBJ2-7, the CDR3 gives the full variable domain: SQTIHQWPATLVQPVGSPLSLECTVEGTSNPNLYWYRQAAGRGLQLLFYSVGIGQISSEVPQNLSASRPQDRQFILSSKKLLLSDSGFYLCAWGTGINEQYFGPGTRLTVT.

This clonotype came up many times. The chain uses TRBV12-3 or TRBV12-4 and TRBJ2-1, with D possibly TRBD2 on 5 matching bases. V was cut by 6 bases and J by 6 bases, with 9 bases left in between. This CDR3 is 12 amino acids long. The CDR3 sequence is CASSLSGNEQFF. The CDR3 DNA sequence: TGTGCCAGCAGCCTGAGCGGCAATGAGCAGTTCTTC.

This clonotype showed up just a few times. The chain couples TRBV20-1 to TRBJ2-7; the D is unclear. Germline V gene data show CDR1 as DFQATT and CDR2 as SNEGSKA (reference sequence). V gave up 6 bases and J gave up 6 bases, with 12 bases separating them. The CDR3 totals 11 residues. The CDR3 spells CSAATGFEQYF. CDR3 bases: TGCAGTGCCGCGACCGGGTTCGAGCAGTACTTC.

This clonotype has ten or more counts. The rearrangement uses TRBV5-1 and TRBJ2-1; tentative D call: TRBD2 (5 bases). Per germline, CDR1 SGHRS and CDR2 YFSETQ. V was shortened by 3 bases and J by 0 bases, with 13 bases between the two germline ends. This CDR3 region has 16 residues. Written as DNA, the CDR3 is TGCGCCAGCAGCTCCCCGCGGGCGCTCTCCTACAATGAGCAGTTCTTC. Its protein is CASSSPRALSYNEQFF.

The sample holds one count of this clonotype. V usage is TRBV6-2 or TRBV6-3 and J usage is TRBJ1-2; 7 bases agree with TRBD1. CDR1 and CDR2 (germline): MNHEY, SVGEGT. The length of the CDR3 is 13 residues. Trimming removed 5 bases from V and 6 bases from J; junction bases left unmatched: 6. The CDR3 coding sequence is TGTGCCAGCAGTGCAGACAGGGTCGATGGCTACACCTTC. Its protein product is CASSADRVDGYTF.

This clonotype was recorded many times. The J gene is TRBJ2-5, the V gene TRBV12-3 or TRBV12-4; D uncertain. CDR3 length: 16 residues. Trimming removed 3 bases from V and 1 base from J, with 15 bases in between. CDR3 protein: CASSFGIAKTQETQYF. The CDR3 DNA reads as TGTGCCAGCAGTTTTGGGATCGCGAAAACCCAAGAGACCCAGTACTTC.

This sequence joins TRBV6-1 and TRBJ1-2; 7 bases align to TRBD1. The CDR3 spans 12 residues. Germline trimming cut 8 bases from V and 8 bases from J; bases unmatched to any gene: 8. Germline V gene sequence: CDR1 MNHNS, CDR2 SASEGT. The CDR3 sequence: CASVAGGEGYTF. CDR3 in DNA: TGTGCCAGCGTTGCAGGGGGAGAGGGCTACACCTTC.

The CDR3 nucleotides are TGCAGTGCTAGAGATGGGCGGCTAGCGGGAGATGAGCAGTTCTTC. The encoded protein is CSARDGRLAGDEQFF. V and J are TRBV20-1 and TRBJ2-1; the match to TRBD2 covers 10 bases. This CDR3 contains 15 residues. The germline gives CDR1 DFQATT, CDR2 SNEGSKA (reference sequence). Trimming removed 0 bases from V and 8 bases from J; junction bases left unmatched: 7.

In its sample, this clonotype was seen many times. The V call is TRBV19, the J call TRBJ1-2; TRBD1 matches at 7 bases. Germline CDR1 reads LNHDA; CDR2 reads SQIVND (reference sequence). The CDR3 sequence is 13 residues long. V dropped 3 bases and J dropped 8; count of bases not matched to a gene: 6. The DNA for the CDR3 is TGTGCCAGTAGTATCCGGGGGACAGCCGGCTACACCTTC. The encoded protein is CASSIRGTAGYTF. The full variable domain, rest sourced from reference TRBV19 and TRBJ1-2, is DGGITQSPKYLFRKEGQNVTLSCEQNLNHDAMYWYRQDPGQGLRLIYYSQIVNDFQKGDIAEGYSVSREKKESFPLTVTSAQKNPTAFYLCASSIRGTAGYTFGSGTRLTVV.